Each of the 17 T cell receptor beta chains below was sequenced from the same sample in a study of T-cell memory formation after mild COVID-19. In TCRdb, the 5' RACE reads were re-called with MiXCR into one record per CDR3 protein. Of about 560,000 distinct CDR3 sequences listed, about a fifth are singletons. Sequencing input: PBMCs or a T cell subset sorted from them (not recorded which). Receptors were obtained from an adult woman who had mild COVID-19 (a few samples of this study predate the infection). Cell type and time point are not known.

This clonotype was seen only a few times. V and J are TRBV21-1 and TRBJ1-1; the table gives TRBD1 as D, unverified against the DNA. TRBV21-1 is noted as a pseudogene. CDR3 size: 15 residues. CDR3 protein: CASSLQQGVITEAFF. The CDR3, as DNA: TGTGCCAGCAGCCTACAACAGGGTGTAATCACTGAAGCTTTCTTT.

V and J are TRBV20-1 and TRBJ2-3; TRBD2 aligns across 7 bases. Germline assignment: CDR1 DFQATT and CDR2 SNEGSKA (reference sequence). The CDR3 spans 14 residues. The ends lost 3 bases at V and 0 bases at J; junction bases unmatched: 3. As DNA, the CDR3 is TGCAGTGCTAGGCGGGGGAAGAGCACAGATACGCAGTATTTT. Amino acids: CSARRGKSTDTQYF.

This clonotype was seen a few times. The chain joins TRBV29-1 to TRBJ2-5, with unresolved D. There are 12 residues in the CDR3. V lost 3 bases and J lost 5, with 10 bases in between. Germline CDR1 is SQVTM and CDR2 is ANQGSEA. For the CDR3, the DNA is TGCAGCGTTGAGTACCCGAGGGAGACCCAGTACTTC. It codes for CSVEYPRETQYF.

This chain links TRBV3-1 with TRBJ2-1, with D unresolved. The CDR3 is 15 residues long. The V and J ends lost 3 bases and 8 bases respectively, with 17 bases between them. CDR1 and CDR2 (germline): LGHDT, YNNKEL (reference sequence). CDR3 protein: CASSHAPEASDEQFF. DNA for the CDR3: TGTGCCAGCAGCCATGCCCCTGAAGCCAGTGATGAGCAGTTCTTC.

This clonotype was counted between two and nine times. The chain has TRBV19 and TRBJ2-2; 9 bases fit TRBD2. V lost 7 bases and J lost 7; bases outside the gene matches: 10. The germline CDR1 and CDR2 sequences are LNHDA and SQIVND (reference sequence). This CDR3 contains 15 residues. CDR3 bases: TGTGCCAGTATGACGGCGGGAGGGTCAGGCGGGGAGCTGTTTTTT. This gives the protein CASMTAGGSGGELFF. The full variable domain, rest sourced from reference TRBV19 and TRBJ2-2, is DGGITQSPKYLFRKEGQNVTLSCEQNLNHDAMYWYRQDPGQGLRLIYYSQIVNDFQKGDIAEGYSVSREKKESFPLTVTSAQKNPTAFYLCASMTAGGSGGELFFGEGSRLTVL.

The chain combines TRBV11-2 with TRBJ2-5; perhaps D is TRBD1 or TRBD2 (5 bases each). The CDR3 sequence is 12 residues long. V lost 10 bases and J 5 bases, leaving 14 bases between the germline ends. Germline loops: CDR1 SGHAT, CDR2 FQNNGV. The CDR3 reads CATHGASETQYF. As DNA, the CDR3 is TGTGCCACCCACGGGGCCTCGGAGACCCAGTACTTC.

The rearrangement joins TRBV20-1 to TRBJ2-3, with D possibly TRBD2 on 6 matching bases. Trimming shortened V by 4 bases and J by 2 bases, and 10 bases separated the two germline ends. Germline V lookup: CDR1 DFQATT, CDR2 SNEGSKA (reference sequence). The CDR3 is 13 amino acids. CDR3 sequence: CSAMAGPTDTQYF. The CDR3 coding sequence is TGCAGTGCTATGGCGGGACCCACAGATACGCAGTATTTT.

The chain employs TRBV7-9 and TRBJ1-4; unclear D gene. The germline V gene encodes CDR1 SEHNR and CDR2 FQNEAQ (reference sequence). Trimming took off 5 bases at V and 8 bases at J, with 15 bases between the two ends. The CDR3 sequence is 14 residues long. CDR3 nucleotide sequence: TGTGCCAGCAGCGTAAGTTCCGGAGGAGAAAAACTGTTTTTT. It yields the protein CASSVSSGGEKLFF.

The CDR3 protein is CASSPATPREAFF. Here the CDR3 DNA reads TGTGCCAGCTCACCAGCAACACCCCGTGAAGCTTTCTTT. The genes are TRBV18 and TRBJ1-1; D gene ambiguous. V was cut by 2 bases and J by 7 bases, with 11 bases left in between. Germline V gives CDR1 KGHSH, CDR2 LQKENI. CDR3 size: 13 residues.

This rearrangement joins TRBV4-1 to TRBJ2-3; D unresolved. CDR1 and CDR2 from the germline V gene are MGHRA and YSYEKL. The V end was cut by 0 bases, the J end by 1 base, with 8 bases between. The CDR3 is made up of 15 amino acids. The CDR3 reads CASSQDRPGTDTQYF. CDR3 DNA sequence: TGCGCCAGCAGCCAAGATAGGCCAGGCACAGATACGCAGTATTTT.

This clonotype was picked up many times. The CDR3 loop reads CASRRESTDTQYF. CDR3 nucleotides: TGCGCCAGCAGGCGGGAATCCACAGATACGCAGTATTTT. The V and J genes are TRBV5-1 and TRBJ2-3, with D tentatively TRBD2 (6 bases). The CDR3 sequence is 13 residues long. Germline lookup yields CDR1 SGHRS and CDR2 YFSETQ. Trimming cost V 5 bases and J 2 bases, with 9 bases left between them. Variable domain in full (rest from reference TRBV5-1 and TRBJ2-3): KAGVTQTPRYLIKTRGQQVTLSCSPISGHRSVSWYQQTPGQGLQFLFEYFSETQRNKGNFPGRFSGRQFSNSRSEMNVSTLELGDSALYLCASRRESTDTQYFGPGTRLTVL.

The chain combines TRBV29-1 with TRBJ2-1; the match to TRBD2 covers 11 bases. The CDR3 runs to 15 residues. From germline, CDR1 is SQVTM and CDR2 ANQGSEA. V shed 3 bases, J shed 7 bases, and the junction held 8 bases outside the gene matches. The CDR3 DNA follows: TGCAGCGTTGAGTATGGTAGCGGGAGGGCGAATGAGCAGTTCTTC. Its protein product is CSVEYGSGRANEQFF.

V and J are TRBV13 and TRBJ1-1; the D gene is possibly TRBD1 (6 bases). Germline values: CDR1 PRHDT, CDR2 FYEKMQ (reference sequence). Trimming cost V 4 bases and J 6 bases, with 12 bases left between them. There are 13 residues in the CDR3. This CDR3 reads CASSSAGDPEAFF. Written as DNA, the CDR3 is TGTGCCAGCAGCTCCGCAGGGGATCCTGAAGCTTTCTTT.

This clonotype was counted between two and nine times. J is TRBJ2-5 and V is TRBV4-1; D not resolved. The CDR3 loop spans 15 amino acids. The V end was cut by 1 base, the J end by 0 bases, with 9 bases between. Germline V gives CDR1 MGHRA, CDR2 YSYEKL. In nucleotides, the CDR3 is TGCGCCAGCAGCCAAGCGATGAGGTACCAAGAGACCCAGTACTTC. It codes for CASSQAMRYQETQYF.

This clonotype appeared many times. CDR3 DNA: TGTGCCAGCAGCTTAGTAGCTGGTGAGCAGTACTTC. It codes for CASSLVAGEQYF. This chain connects TRBV7-2 to TRBJ2-7; D is ambiguous. CDR3 length: 12 amino acids. V gave up 1 base and J gave up 7 bases, with 8 bases separating them. Germline CDR1 reads SGHTA; CDR2 reads FQGNSA.

There are a few counts of this clonotype. The J gene is TRBJ2-3, the V gene TRBV4-2; a weak D match, TRBD2 (6 bases). The germline gives CDR1 LGHNA, CDR2 YNFKEQ. The V and J ends lost 2 bases and 1 base respectively, with 13 bases between them. The CDR3 extends over 16 amino acids. The CDR3 coding sequence is TGTGCCAGCAGCCAACTGACTAGAGGGGGCACAGATACGCAGTATTTT. Translated, it gives CASSQLTRGGTDTQYF.

This clonotype was seen only a few times. The V gene is TRBV5-1, the J gene TRBJ2-7; 7 bases line up with TRBD2. In germline, CDR1 is SGHRS, CDR2 YFSETQ. J gave up 3 bases and V 4 bases, and 7 bases lay outside the gene matches. CDR3 length equals 14 residues. CDR3 amino acids: CASSQPGGSYEQYF. CDR3 sequence (DNA): TGCGCCAGCAGCCAGCCCGGGGGGAGCTACGAGCAGTACTTC.